This TCR beta chain was identified in a study of neurological immune-mediated disorders. Each TCR transcript was tagged with a 10-nucleotide random UMI during 5'RACE. MiXCR, run by TCRdb on the 5' RACE reads, gives a single entry per CDR3 protein. The sample holds over 50,000 distinct CDR3 sequences, around 5.1% seen once. The specimen was PBMCs. This clonotype was sampled from a human donor with multiple sclerosis. The donor label of this sample is uncertain.

In DNA form, the CDR3 reads TGTGCCAGCTCACCGATGGGAGCAGGGCAGCCCCAGCATTTT. It specifies CASSPMGAGQPQHF. V and J are TRBV18 and TRBJ1-5, with D perhaps matching TRBD1 (5 bases). The germline V and J ends were trimmed by 3 bases and 7 bases, with 13 bases remaining between them. CDR1 and CDR2 (germline): KGHSH, LQKENI. The CDR3 runs 14 residues.